The rows below give T cell receptor beta chains drawn from one sample of a study of blood T cell repertoires in COVID-19. Here immunoSEQ multiplex PCR was the method, and the copy in TCRdb shows in-frame clones only, minus some. This sample carries about 420,000 clones, around 90% of them seen once, and the ten largest clones take 0.8% to 0.9%. Source material: peripheral blood. The receptors derive from a man aged 18 to 35 with COVID-19, enrolled during active disease. Both conserved end residues are part of each CDR3. D genes are given only for firm matches. The listing skips clone size in some rows; elsewhere it reads once, few, many or a size class.

j_gene: TRBJ1-1; abundance: NA; d_gene: TRBD1; v_gene: TRBV5-1; CDR3nt: TGCGCCAGCAGCCCTGGGACAGCGAACACTGAAGCTTTCTTT; CDR3aa: CASSPGTANTEAFF
j_gene: TRBJ1-6; abundance: NA; d_gene: TRBD1; v_gene: TRBV2; CDR3nt: TGTGCCAGCAGTGACAGGACAGGGGAATCACCCCTCCACTTT; CDR3aa: CASSDRTGESPLHF
j_gene: TRBJ2-1; abundance: NA; d_gene: NA; v_gene: TRBV5-1; CDR3nt: TGCGCCAGCAGCTCTTCCCCCTCCCTGAATGAGCAGTTCTTC; CDR3aa: CASSSSPSLNEQFF
j_gene: TRBJ1-5; abundance: few; d_gene: NA; v_gene: TRBV6-5; CDR3nt: TGTGCCAGCAGTTACAGGAGGGCAGGACAGCCCCAGCATTTT; CDR3aa: CASSYRRAGQPQHF
j_gene: TRBJ2-1; abundance: NA; d_gene: NA; v_gene: TRBV29-1; CDR3nt: TGCAGCGTTGTGCGTTCGATTGAGCAGTTCTTC; CDR3aa: CSVVRSIEQFF
j_gene: TRBJ2-7; abundance: NA; d_gene: TRBD2; v_gene: TRBV11-1; CDR3nt: TGTGCCAGCACCCCCCGCGGGGGGGCCGAGCAGTACTTC; CDR3aa: CASTPRGGAEQYF
j_gene: TRBJ2-7; abundance: NA; d_gene: TRBD2; v_gene: TRBV2; CDR3nt: TGTGCCAGCGGGGCAGGGACTAGCGCCAGCTACGAGCAGTACTTC; CDR3aa: CASGAGTSASYEQYF
j_gene: TRBJ2-3; abundance: NA; d_gene: TRBD2; v_gene: TRBV18; CDR3nt: TGTGCCAGCTCACCCGGACTAGATTACACAGATACGCAGTATTTT; CDR3aa: CASSPGLDYTDTQYF
j_gene: TRBJ1-1; abundance: NA; d_gene: NA; v_gene: TRBV11-3; CDR3nt: TGTGCCAGCAGCCCTAGATCGGGGGGGACTGAAGCTTTCTTT; CDR3aa: CASSPRSGGTEAFF
j_gene: TRBJ1-2; abundance: many; d_gene: TRBD1; v_gene: TRBV6-5; CDR3nt: TGTGCCAGCAGTAGACAGGGGGCTAACTATGGCTACACCTTC; CDR3aa: CASSRQGANYGYTF
j_gene: TRBJ1-5; abundance: NA; d_gene: NA; v_gene: TRBV24-1; CDR3nt: TGTGCCACCAGTGATGCGACAGGAATCGATCAGCCCCAGCATTTT; CDR3aa: CATSDATGIDQPQHF
j_gene: TRBJ1-1; abundance: NA; d_gene: NA; v_gene: TRBV5-1; CDR3nt: TGCGCCAGCAGCTTAGGACTTTTCCCTGAAGCTTTCTTT; CDR3aa: CASSLGLFPEAFF
j_gene: TRBJ2-2; abundance: few; d_gene: TRBD1; v_gene: TRBV5-1; CDR3nt: TGCGCCAGCAGCTTTTTTCAGGGGGACACCGGGGAGCTGTTTTTT; CDR3aa: CASSFFQGDTGELFF
j_gene: TRBJ2-1; abundance: NA; d_gene: NA; v_gene: TRBV6-5; CDR3nt: TGTGCCAGCAGATCTTCCGGAGGAAATGAGCAGTTCTTC; CDR3aa: CASRSSGGNEQFF
j_gene: TRBJ1-2; abundance: NA; d_gene: TRBD1; v_gene: TRBV28; CDR3nt: TGTGCCAGCAGTCTGTCACAGGGGGCTTGGGGCTACACCTTC; CDR3aa: CASSLSQGAWGYTF
j_gene: TRBJ1-1; abundance: NA; d_gene: NA; v_gene: TRBV4-2; CDR3nt: TGTGCCAGCAGCCAAGAACAGCATACTGAAGCTTTCTTT; CDR3aa: CASSQEQHTEAFF